This passage covers 28 T cell receptor beta chains from one sample sequenced in a study of CD8+ T cells in alopecia areata. This sample's treatment: oral pan-JAK inhibitor, 5-10 mg twice daily. Sequencing used cDNA as its template, made by extracting RNA and reverse transcribing it. The method was immunoSEQ multiplex PCR; TCRdb's version includes in-frame clones alone and lacks a portion of them. Among roughly 200,000 clones listed, around two fifths were seen once. The sequences come from CD4+ T cells sorted from blood, collected between weeks 30 and 35, from a patient treated with tofacitinib. These receptors originate from a human donor with alopecia areata.

In this sample, this clone turned up a few times. The chain links TRBV7-9 to TRBJ1-2; D remains ambiguous. The CDR3 is 12 residues long. The V and J ends lost 7 bases and 0 bases respectively, with 6 bases between them. Per germline, CDR1 SEHNR and CDR2 FQNEAQ (reference sequence). The CDR3 bases are TGTGCCAGCACGTCAGCTAACTATGGCTACACCTTC. It specifies CASTSANYGYTF.

The chain couples TRBV19 to TRBJ1-2; no definite D call. Germline V gene lookup returns CDR1 LNHDA and CDR2 SQIVND (reference sequence). The CDR3 has 15 residues. Trimming left V 9 bases short and J 8 bases short, with 25 bases between. CDR3 sequence reads: CASHHLGGRGEGYTF. CDR3 bases: TGTGCCAGCCACCACCTTGGAGGGCGCGGAGAGGGCTACACCTTC.

The rearrangement uses TRBV4-1 and TRBJ1-4, with D uncertain. Germline-derived CDR1 and CDR2 are MGHRA and YSYEKL. V was clipped by 0 bases and J by 13 bases, with 12 bases between them. The CDR3 contains 13 residues. The CDR3 loop is CASSQDSGLRLFF. CDR3 nucleotides: TGCGCCAGCAGCCAAGATTCCGGCCTACGACTGTTTTTT.

This chain links TRBV30 with TRBJ1-1; D gene ambiguous. This CDR3 spans 15 amino acids. Germline V gene sequence: CDR1 GTSNPN, CDR2 SVGIG (reference sequence). V was trimmed by 3 bases and J by 2 bases, leaving 16 bases between them. CDR3 bases: TGTGCCTGGAGAATTCTGGGAGTCCAAAACACTGAAGCTTTCTTT. It translates to CAWRILGVQNTEAFF. The full variable domain, with the rest looked up from reference TRBV30 and TRBJ1-1, is SQTIHQWPATLVQPVGSPLSLECTVEGTSNPNLYWYRQAAGRGLQLLFYSVGIGQISSEVPQNLSASRPQDRQFILSSKKLLLSDSGFYLCAWRILGVQNTEAFFGQGTRLTVV.

The J gene is TRBJ1-1, the V gene TRBV30; no clear D gene. Germline V gene lookup returns CDR1 GTSNPN and CDR2 SVGIG (reference sequence). This CDR3 is 19 amino acids long. The V gene lost 2 bases and the J gene lost 4 bases, with 29 bases spanning the gap. The CDR3 spells CAWSTRLAVASQKGTEAFF. The CDR3 DNA follows: TGTGCCTGGAGTACCCGTCTTGCGGTCGCCTCACAGAAGGGCACTGAAGCTTTCTTT.

V usage is TRBV9 and J usage is TRBJ1-1; tentatively, D is TRBD1 (5 bases). CDR3 length equals 15 residues. Germline V CDR1 and CDR2: SGDLS, YYNGEE. V shed 0 bases and J shed 4 bases, with 13 bases lying between them. CDR3 DNA: TGTGCCAGCAGCGTAGACGGGGGACGAGGCACTGAAGCTTTCTTT. This encodes CASSVDGGRGTEAFF.

V and J are TRBV13 and TRBJ2-3; D possibly matches TRBD1 or TRBD2 (5 bases each). The CDR3 extends over 18 amino acids. V was trimmed by 5 bases and J by 0 bases, leaving 21 bases between them. Germline CDR1 and CDR2: PRHDT and FYEKMQ (reference sequence). The CDR3 protein is CASSLSSGRTLSTDTQYF. For the CDR3, the DNA is TGTGCCAGCAGCCTATCCTCGGGACGGACCCTTAGCACAGATACGCAGTATTTT.

The chain is built from TRBV7-2 and TRBJ2-5; D uncertain. The CDR3 sequence is 13 residues long. CDR1 and CDR2 (germline): SGHTA, FQGNSA. V was clipped by 5 bases and J by 7 bases, with 14 bases between them. The CDR3, as DNA: TGTGCCAGCAGCCAACCGGGCCTGGGGACCCAGTACTTC. Translated, it gives CASSQPGLGTQYF. Supplemented by reference TRBV7-2 and TRBJ2-5, the full variable domain reads GAGVSQSPSNKVTEKGKDVELRCDPISGHTALYWYRQSLGQGLEFLIYFQGNSAPDKSGLPSDRFSAERTGGSVSTLTIQRTQQEDSAVYLCASSQPGLGTQYFGPGTRLLVL.

The chain joins TRBV18 to TRBJ1-5, with D perhaps matching TRBD1 (5 bases). V was trimmed by 3 bases and J by 6 bases, leaving 18 bases between them. This CDR3 has 16 amino acids. The germline V gene encodes CDR1 KGHSH and CDR2 LQKENI. The CDR3 loop is CASSPTAGPEGQPQHF. In DNA form, the CDR3 reads TGTGCCAGCTCACCCACGGCAGGGCCTGAGGGTCAGCCCCAGCATTTT.

A few counts support this clone. The rearrangement links TRBV19 to TRBJ1-5, with D perhaps TRBD1 (6 bases). The CDR3 sequence is 15 residues long. Germline V lookup: CDR1 LNHDA, CDR2 SQIVND (reference sequence). V lost 7 bases and J lost 4, with 17 bases in between. For the CDR3, the DNA is TGTGCCAGTACCATAGGGGGTTTAGCGAATCAGCCCCAGCATTTT. Protein sequence: CASTIGGLANQPQHF.

CDR3 region: CAWGAGHSYEQYF. For the CDR3, the DNA is TGTGCCTGGGGAGCGGGGCACTCCTACGAGCAGTACTTC. This chain links TRBV30 with TRBJ2-7; 7 nucleotides line up with TRBD2. Unmatched junction bases numbered 4, after V lost 5 bases and J lost 0 bases. This CDR3 has 13 amino acids. CDR1 is GTSNPN and CDR2 is SVGIG in the germline V gene (reference sequence).

As for this clone: An end of the junction differs from the germline gene, which may be a read error. V is TRBV2 and J is TRBJ2-7, with D possibly TRBD2 on 6 matching bases. The germline gives CDR1 SNHLY, CDR2 FYNNEI. CDR3 length equals 14 residues. This chain's CDR3 is CASSEEWSGGNFGF. The CDR3 coding sequence is TGTGCCAGCAGTGAAGAGTGGTCAGGCGGGAACTTCGGGTTC.

This chain connects TRBV29-1 to TRBJ1-1, with D perhaps TRBD1 (5 bases). The V gene lost 3 bases and the J gene lost 10 bases, with 21 bases spanning the gap. The germline CDR1 and CDR2 sequences are SQVTM and ANQGSEA. CDR3 length: 14 amino acids. The CDR3 sequence: CSVETKLAGQGAFF. The CDR3 DNA is TGCAGCGTTGAGACTAAGTTGGCAGGGCAAGGAGCTTTCTTT.

This clone was observed a few times. The CDR3 nucleotides are TGTGCCAGTCATTCCGCCGGGACACAAGTTGAGTACTTC. It is translated as CASHSAGTQVEYF. This chain uses TRBV27 with TRBJ2-7, with D maybe TRBD1 (6 bases). CDR1 and CDR2 (germline): MNHEY, SMNVEV (reference sequence). V shed 9 bases and J shed 11 bases, with 23 bases lying between them. The CDR3 sequence is 13 residues long.

The rearrangement links TRBV18 to TRBJ2-5; the D call may be TRBD1 or TRBD2 (5 bases each). V was cut by 3 bases and J by 3 bases, with 11 bases left in between. CDR3 length equals 14 residues. The germline CDR1 and CDR2 sequences are KGHSH and LQKENI. In DNA form, the CDR3 reads TGTGCCAGCTCACCGGGAGCAGGGAAAGAGACCCAGTACTTC. Translated, it gives CASSPGAGKETQYF.

This clone was seen a few times. At the DNA level, this CDR3 is encoded by other sequences in the same sample as well. The J gene is TRBJ2-1, the V gene TRBV5-1; maybe TRBD2 (5 bases). From germline, CDR1 is SGHRS and CDR2 YFSETQ. The V end was cut by 0 bases, the J end by 7 bases, with 5 bases between. The CDR3 is made up of 12 amino acids. The CDR3 coding sequence is TGCGCCAGCAGCTTGGGAGGGAATGAGCAGTTCTTC. Protein product: CASSLGGNEQFF.

The chain joins TRBV30 to TRBJ1-2, with D perhaps TRBD1 (6 bases). The CDR3 extends over 14 amino acids. Trimming cost V 4 bases and J 4 bases, with 16 bases left between them. The V gene's germline CDR1 is GTSNPN and CDR2 SVGIG (reference sequence). The CDR3 region has the DNA TGTGCCTGGACCCACCTAAGGGGGGCCTATGGCTACACCTTC. Translated, it gives CAWTHLRGAYGYTF.

This clone was counted many times. Other DNA sequences in the same sample also yield this CDR3. This chain uses TRBV29-1 with TRBJ1-3, with D hard to call. Germline lookup yields CDR1 SQVTM and CDR2 ANQGSEA. With 3 bases removed from V and 7 bases from J, the gap between germline ends came to 7 bases. This CDR3 comprises 11 residues. The CDR3 loop is CSVERGNTIYF. In nucleotides, the CDR3 is TGCAGCGTTGAGCGTGGGAACACCATATATTTT.

This clone was seen only a few times. V gene TRBV7-8 combines with J gene TRBJ2-7; 8 positions match TRBD1. V lost 1 base, J lost 2 bases, and 13 bases stayed unmatched. The CDR3 spans 18 residues. Per the germline V gene, CDR1 is SGHVS and CDR2 is FQNEAQ. CDR3 DNA sequence: TGTGCCAGCAGCTTAGAGGGGACAGGATTCTCACACGCCTACGAGCAGTACTTC. Its translation: CASSLEGTGFSHAYEQYF.

The rearrangement joins TRBV4-2 to TRBJ2-3; no reliable D call. Between the trimmed V and J ends, which lost 4 bases and 0 bases, there was a span of 2 bases. Germline V gives CDR1 LGHNA, CDR2 YNFKEQ. The CDR3 sequence is 12 residues long. The CDR3 nucleotides are TGTGCCAGCAGCCTTAGCACAGATACGCAGTATTTT. Translated: CASSLSTDTQYF.

This clone appeared a few times. The V gene is TRBV19, the J gene TRBJ1-2, with D perhaps TRBD1 (5 bases). V was trimmed by 6 bases and J by 4 bases, leaving 12 bases between them. CDR1 LNHDA and CDR2 SQIVND come from the germline V gene (reference sequence). The CDR3 runs to 13 residues. CDR3 DNA sequence: TGTGCCAGTAGCGACGACAGCCGCTATGGCTACACCTTC. Residues: CASSDDSRYGYTF.

The chain has TRBV4-2 and TRBJ1-4; 7 positions agree with TRBD1. This CDR3 is built from 16 residues. Per the germline V gene, CDR1 is LGHNA and CDR2 is YNFKEQ. The V segment lost 3 bases and the J segment 6 bases; nucleotides outside the gene matches: 10. The CDR3 is CASSQGETGLDEKLFF. The CDR3 nucleotides read TGTGCCAGCAGCCAGGGAGAGACAGGGCTGGATGAAAAACTGTTTTTT.

The V and J genes are TRBV27 and TRBJ2-1, with D maybe TRBD2 (6 bases). CDR1 and CDR2 from the germline V gene are MNHEY and SMNVEV (reference sequence). V was pared by 4 bases and J by 1 base, with 11 bases between. This CDR3 has 15 amino acids. CDR3 sequence (DNA): TGTGCCAGCAGTTCAGGGACTTCTTCCTACAATGAGCAGTTCTTC. Protein sequence: CASSSGTSSYNEQFF.

The V gene is TRBV18, the J gene TRBJ2-5, with a weak D call TRBD2 (5 bases). Germline CDR1 and CDR2: KGHSH and LQKENI. This CDR3 has 13 amino acids. The V end lost 0 bases, the J end lost 5 bases, and 7 bases lay between the germline ends. CDR3 amino acids: CASSPPGMETQYF. CDR3 in DNA: TGTGCCAGCTCACCACCCGGGATGGAGACCCAGTACTTC.

This clone was observed many times. The chain carries TRBV6-6 and TRBJ2-5, with D possibly being TRBD2 (5 bases). V gave up 7 bases and J gave up 3 bases, with 15 bases separating them. The CDR3 runs to 14 residues. The germline CDR1 and CDR2 sequences are MNHNY and SVGAGI (reference sequence). CDR3 in amino acids: CASNFRTGEETQYF. The CDR3 coding sequence is TGTGCCAGCAATTTTAGAACCGGGGAAGAGACCCAGTACTTC.

The genes are TRBV29-1 and TRBJ2-7; the match to TRBD2 covers 9 bases. The junction had 11 bases not matched to a gene; V was cut back by 4 bases and J by 1 base. CDR1 and CDR2 from the germline V gene are SQVTM and ANQGSEA. The length of the CDR3 is 16 residues. CDR3 nucleotide sequence: TGCAGCGTTGTACATCCCGGGACTAGCAGGTCCTACGAGCAGTACTTC. Amino acid sequence: CSVVHPGTSRSYEQYF.

In this sample, this clone turned up a few times. This chain joins TRBV19 and TRBJ2-1; D gene uncertain. Trimming cost V 2 bases and J 0 bases, with 8 bases left between them. Germline loops: CDR1 LNHDA, CDR2 SQIVND (reference sequence). The CDR3 runs 15 residues. The CDR3 is CASSITLTSYNEQFF. The DNA of the CDR3 is TGTGCCAGTAGTATAACACTGACCTCCTACAATGAGCAGTTCTTC.

This clone came up a few times. The gene calls are TRBV27 and TRBJ2-2; 12 positions match TRBD1. V shed 2 bases, J shed 1 base, and the junction held 5 bases outside the gene matches. The CDR3 sequence is 18 residues long. CDR1 and CDR2 (germline): MNHEY, SMNVEV (reference sequence). CDR3 protein: CASSLRGTGGRNTGELFF. The CDR3 DNA follows: TGTGCCAGCAGTTTACGGGGGACAGGGGGCCGGAACACCGGGGAGCTGTTTTTT.